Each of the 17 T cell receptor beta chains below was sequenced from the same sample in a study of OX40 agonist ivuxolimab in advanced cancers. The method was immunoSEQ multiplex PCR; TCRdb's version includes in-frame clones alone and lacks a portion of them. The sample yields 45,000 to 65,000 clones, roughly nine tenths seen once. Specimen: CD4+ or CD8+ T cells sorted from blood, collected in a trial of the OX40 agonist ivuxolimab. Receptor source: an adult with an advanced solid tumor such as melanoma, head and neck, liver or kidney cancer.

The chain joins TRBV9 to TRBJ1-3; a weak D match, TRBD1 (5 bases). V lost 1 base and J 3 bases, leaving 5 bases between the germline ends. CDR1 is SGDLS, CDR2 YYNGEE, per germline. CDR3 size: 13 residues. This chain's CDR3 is CASSVQGGNTIYF. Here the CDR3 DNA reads TGTGCCAGCAGCGTACAGGGTGGAAACACCATATATTTT.

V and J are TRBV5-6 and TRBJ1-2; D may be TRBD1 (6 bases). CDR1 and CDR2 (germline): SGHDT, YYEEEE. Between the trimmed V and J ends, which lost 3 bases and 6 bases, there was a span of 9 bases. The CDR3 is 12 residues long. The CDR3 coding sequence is TGTGCCAGCAGCTCTCAGGGGAATGGCTACACCTTC. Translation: CASSSQGNGYTF.

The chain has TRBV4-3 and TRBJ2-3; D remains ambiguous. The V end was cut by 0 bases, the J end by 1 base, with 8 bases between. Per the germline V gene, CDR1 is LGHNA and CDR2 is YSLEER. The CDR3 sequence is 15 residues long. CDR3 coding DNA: TGCGCCAGCAGCCAAGAATGGCTAGGCACAGATACGCAGTATTTT. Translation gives CASSQEWLGTDTQYF.

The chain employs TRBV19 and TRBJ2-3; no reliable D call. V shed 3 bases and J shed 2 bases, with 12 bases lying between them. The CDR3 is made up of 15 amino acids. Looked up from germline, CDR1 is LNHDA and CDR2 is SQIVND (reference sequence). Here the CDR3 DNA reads TGTGCCAGTAGTATTTTTGGCAGACCCACAGATACGCAGTATTTT. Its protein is CASSIFGRPTDTQYF.

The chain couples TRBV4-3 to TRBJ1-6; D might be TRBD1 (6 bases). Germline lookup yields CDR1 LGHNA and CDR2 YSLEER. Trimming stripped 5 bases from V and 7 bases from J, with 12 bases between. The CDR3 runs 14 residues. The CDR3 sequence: CASSGTLENSPLHF. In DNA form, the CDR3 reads TGCGCCAGCAGCGGGACACTAGAAAATTCACCCCTCCACTTT.

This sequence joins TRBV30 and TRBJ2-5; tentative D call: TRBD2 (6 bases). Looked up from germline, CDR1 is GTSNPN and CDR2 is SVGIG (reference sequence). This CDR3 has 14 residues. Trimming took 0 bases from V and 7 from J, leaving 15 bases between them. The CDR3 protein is CAWSVGSGTVTQYF. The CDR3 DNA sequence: TGTGCCTGGAGTGTAGGTTCCGGGACTGTGACCCAGTACTTC.

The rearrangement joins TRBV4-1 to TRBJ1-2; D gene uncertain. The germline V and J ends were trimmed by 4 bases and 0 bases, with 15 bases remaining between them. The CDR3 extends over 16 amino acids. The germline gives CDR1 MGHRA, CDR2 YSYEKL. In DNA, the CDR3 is TGCGCCAGCAGCCTTCGACAACGTCTAGCTAACTATGGCTACACCTTC. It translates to CASSLRQRLANYGYTF.

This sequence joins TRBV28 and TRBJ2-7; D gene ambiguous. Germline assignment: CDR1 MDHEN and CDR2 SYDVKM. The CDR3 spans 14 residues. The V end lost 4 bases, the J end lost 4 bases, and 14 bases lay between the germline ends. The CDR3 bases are TGTGCCAGCAGTTCCTTCTCACCCGAATACGAGCAGTACTTC. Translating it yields CASSSFSPEYEQYF.

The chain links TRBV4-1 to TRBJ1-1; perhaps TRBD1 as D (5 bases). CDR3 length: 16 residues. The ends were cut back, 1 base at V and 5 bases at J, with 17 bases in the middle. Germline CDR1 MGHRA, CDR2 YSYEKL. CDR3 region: CASSQAGDGGKTEAFF. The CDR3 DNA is TGCGCCAGCAGCCAAGCCGGGGATGGGGGTAAAACTGAAGCTTTCTTT.

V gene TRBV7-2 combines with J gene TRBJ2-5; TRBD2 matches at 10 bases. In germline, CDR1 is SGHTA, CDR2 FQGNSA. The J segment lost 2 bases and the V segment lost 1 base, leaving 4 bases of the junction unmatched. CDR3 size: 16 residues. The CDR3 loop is CASSLDQRGGQETQYF. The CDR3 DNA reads TGTGCCAGCAGCTTAGACCAGCGGGGGGGTCAAGAGACCCAGTACTTC.

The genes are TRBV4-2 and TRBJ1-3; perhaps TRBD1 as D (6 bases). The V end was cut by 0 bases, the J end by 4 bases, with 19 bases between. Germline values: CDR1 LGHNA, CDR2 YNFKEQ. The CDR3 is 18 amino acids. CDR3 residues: CASSQDRLGTGSGNTIYF. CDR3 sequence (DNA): TGTGCCAGCAGCCAAGACCGTCTGGGCACAGGGAGCGGAAACACCATATATTTT.

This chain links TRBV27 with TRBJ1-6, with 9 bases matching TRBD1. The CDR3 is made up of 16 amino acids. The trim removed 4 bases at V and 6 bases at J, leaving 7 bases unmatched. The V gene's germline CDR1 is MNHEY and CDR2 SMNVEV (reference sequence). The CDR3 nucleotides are TGTGCCAGCAGTTCAGGGACAGGGCCGTCTAATTCACCCCTCCACTTT. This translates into CASSSGTGPSNSPLHF.

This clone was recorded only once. The CDR3 is CASSLTRGQETQYF. The DNA for the CDR3 is TGTGCCAGCAGCTTAACTAGGGGCCAAGAGACCCAGTACTTC. The chain carries TRBV7-2 and TRBJ2-5; TRBD1 or TRBD2 may be the D gene (5 bases each). Trimming stripped 2 bases from V and 1 base from J, with 8 bases between. Germline CDR1 and CDR2: SGHTA and FQGNSA. The CDR3 runs to 14 residues.

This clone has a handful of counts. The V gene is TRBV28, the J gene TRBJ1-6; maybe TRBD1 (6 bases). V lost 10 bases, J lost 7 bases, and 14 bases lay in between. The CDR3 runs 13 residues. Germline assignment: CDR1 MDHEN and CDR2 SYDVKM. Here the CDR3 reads CATTLGGNSPLHF. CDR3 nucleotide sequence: TGTGCCACGACCCTAGGGGGAAATTCACCCCTCCACTTT.

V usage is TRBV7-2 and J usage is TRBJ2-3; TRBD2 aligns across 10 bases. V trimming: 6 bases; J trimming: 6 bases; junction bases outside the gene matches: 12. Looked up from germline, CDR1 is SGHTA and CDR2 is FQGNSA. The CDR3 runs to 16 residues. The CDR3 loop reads CASSTASGGGSDTQYF. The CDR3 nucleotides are TGTGCCAGCAGTACCGCTAGCGGGGGTGGTTCGGATACGCAGTATTTT.

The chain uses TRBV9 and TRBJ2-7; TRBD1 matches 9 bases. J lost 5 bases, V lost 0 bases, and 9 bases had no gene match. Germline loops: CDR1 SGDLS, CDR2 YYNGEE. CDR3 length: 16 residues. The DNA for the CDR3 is TGTGCCAGCAGCGTAGGACCCGGGACAGGGTTCCACGAGCAGTACTTC. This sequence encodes CASSVGPGTGFHEQYF.

CDR3 sequence: CASSLSYREPLNTEAFF. The DNA of the CDR3 is TGTGCCAGCAGTCTATCGTACAGGGAACCCCTGAACACTGAAGCTTTCTTT. V and J are TRBV2 and TRBJ1-1; weak D call: TRBD1 (6 bases). This CDR3 is 17 amino acids long. CDR1 and CDR2 (germline): SNHLY, FYNNEI. V was pared by 5 bases and J by 0 bases, with 19 bases between.